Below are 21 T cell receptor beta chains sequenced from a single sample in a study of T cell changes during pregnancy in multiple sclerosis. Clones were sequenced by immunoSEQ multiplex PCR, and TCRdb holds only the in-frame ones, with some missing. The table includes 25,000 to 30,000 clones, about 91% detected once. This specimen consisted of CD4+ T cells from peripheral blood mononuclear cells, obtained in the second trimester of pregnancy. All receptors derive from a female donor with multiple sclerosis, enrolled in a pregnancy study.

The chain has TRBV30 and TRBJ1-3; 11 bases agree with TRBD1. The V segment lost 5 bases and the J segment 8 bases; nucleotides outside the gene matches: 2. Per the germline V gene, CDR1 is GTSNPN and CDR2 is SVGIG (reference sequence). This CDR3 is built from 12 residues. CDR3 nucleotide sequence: TGTGCCTGGGGGACAGGGGGGGACACCATATATTTT. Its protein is CAWGTGGDTIYF.

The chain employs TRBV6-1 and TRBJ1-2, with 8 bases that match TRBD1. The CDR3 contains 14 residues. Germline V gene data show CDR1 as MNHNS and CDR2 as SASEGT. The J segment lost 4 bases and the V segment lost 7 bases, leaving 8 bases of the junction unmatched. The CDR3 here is CASTRIGQGYGYTF. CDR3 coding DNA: TGTGCCAGCACCAGAATAGGACAGGGCTATGGCTACACCTTC.

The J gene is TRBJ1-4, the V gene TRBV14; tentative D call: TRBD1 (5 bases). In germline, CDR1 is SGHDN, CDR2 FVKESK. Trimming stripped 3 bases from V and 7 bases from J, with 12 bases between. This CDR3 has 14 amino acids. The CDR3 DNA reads TGTGCCAGCAGCCAGTACGCGGGGCCTGAAAAACTGTTTTTT. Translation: CASSQYAGPEKLFF.

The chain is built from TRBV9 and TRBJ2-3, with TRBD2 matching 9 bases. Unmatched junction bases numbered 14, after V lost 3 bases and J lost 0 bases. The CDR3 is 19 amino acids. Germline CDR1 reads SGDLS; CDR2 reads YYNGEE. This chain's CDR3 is CASSAVLGRGGRSTDTQYF. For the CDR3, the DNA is TGTGCCAGCAGCGCCGTCTTAGGGCGGGGGGGCCGTAGCACAGATACGCAGTATTTT.

The DNA for the CDR3 is TGCGCCAGCAGCCAAAAACTCCTCGGAGGGCTTAGCACAGATACGCAGTATTTT. Its translation: CASSQKLLGGLSTDTQYF. The chain recombines TRBV4-1 with TRBJ2-3, with D tentatively TRBD2 (6 bases). The CDR3 runs to 18 residues. Looked up from germline, CDR1 is MGHRA and CDR2 is YSYEKL. Trimming cost V 2 bases and J 0 bases, with 18 bases left between them.

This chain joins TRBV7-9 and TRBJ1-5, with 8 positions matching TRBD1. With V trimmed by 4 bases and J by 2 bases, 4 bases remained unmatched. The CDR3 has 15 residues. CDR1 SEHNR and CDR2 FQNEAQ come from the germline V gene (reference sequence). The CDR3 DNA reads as TGTGCCAGCAGCTCAGACAGGGGCGGCAATCAGCCCCAGCATTTT. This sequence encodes CASSSDRGGNQPQHF.

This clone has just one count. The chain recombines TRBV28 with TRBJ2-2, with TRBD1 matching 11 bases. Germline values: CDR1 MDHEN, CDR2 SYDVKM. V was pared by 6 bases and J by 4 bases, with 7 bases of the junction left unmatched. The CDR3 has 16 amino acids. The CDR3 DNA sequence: TGTGCCAGCAGCACTCCGGGACAGGGGGTCACCGGGGAGCTGTTTTTT. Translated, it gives CASSTPGQGVTGELFF.

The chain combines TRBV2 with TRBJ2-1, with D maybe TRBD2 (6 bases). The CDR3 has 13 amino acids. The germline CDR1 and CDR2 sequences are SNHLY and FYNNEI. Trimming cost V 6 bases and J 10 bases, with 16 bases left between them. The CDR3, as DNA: TGTGCCAGCAGCACTGGGACTTTGCGAGAGCAGTTCTTC. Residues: CASSTGTLREQFF.

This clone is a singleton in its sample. CDR3 amino acids: CAISESAQGLAKNIQYF. The CDR3 DNA reads as TGTGCCATCAGTGAGTCAGCTCAGGGGCTAGCCAAAAACATTCAGTACTTC. The gene calls are TRBV10-3 and TRBJ2-4, with D possibly TRBD1 on 6 matching bases. V lost 0 bases to trimming and J lost 0 bases, with 12 bases between them. From germline, CDR1 is ENHRY and CDR2 SYGVKD. The CDR3 is 17 amino acids.

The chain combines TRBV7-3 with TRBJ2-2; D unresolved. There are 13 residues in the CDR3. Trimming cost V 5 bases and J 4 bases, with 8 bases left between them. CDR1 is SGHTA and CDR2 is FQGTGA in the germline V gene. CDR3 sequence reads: CASSPDITGELFF. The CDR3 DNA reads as TGTGCCAGCAGCCCAGACATCACCGGGGAGCTGTTTTTT.

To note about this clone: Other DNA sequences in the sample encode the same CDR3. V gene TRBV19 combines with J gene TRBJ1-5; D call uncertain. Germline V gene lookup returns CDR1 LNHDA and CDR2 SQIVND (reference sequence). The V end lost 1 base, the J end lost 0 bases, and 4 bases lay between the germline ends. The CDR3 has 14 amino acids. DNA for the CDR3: TGTGCCAGTAGTATAGGGCATAGCAATCAGCCCCAGCATTTT. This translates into CASSIGHSNQPQHF. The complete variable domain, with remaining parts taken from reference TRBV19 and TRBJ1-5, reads DGGITQSPKYLFRKEGQNVTLSCEQNLNHDAMYWYRQDPGQGLRLIYYSQIVNDFQKGDIAEGYSVSREKKESFPLTVTSAQKNPTAFYLCASSIGHSNQPQHFGDGTRLSIL.

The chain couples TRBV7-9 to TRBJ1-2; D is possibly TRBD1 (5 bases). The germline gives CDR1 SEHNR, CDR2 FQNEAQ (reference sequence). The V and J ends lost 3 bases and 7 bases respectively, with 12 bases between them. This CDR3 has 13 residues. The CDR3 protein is CASSLAGRSGYTF. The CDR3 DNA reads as TGTGCCAGCAGCTTGGCAGGGAGGAGTGGCTACACCTTC.

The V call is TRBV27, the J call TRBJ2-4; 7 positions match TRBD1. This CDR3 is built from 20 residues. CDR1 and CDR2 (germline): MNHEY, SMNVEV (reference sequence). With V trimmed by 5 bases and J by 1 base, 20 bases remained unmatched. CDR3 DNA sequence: TGTGCCAGCAGTCCAGTACCTATGGGACAGATCTCGTTGGCCAAAAACATTCAGTACTTC. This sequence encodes CASSPVPMGQISLAKNIQYF.

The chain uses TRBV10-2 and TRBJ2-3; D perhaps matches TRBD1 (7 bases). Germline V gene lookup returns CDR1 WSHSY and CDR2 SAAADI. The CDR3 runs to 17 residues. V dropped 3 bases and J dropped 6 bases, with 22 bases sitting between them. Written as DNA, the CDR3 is TGCGCCAGCAGTGATTCGAGGAGGGGGCCTATGGTGGATACGCAGTATTTT. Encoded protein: CASSDSRRGPMVDTQYF.

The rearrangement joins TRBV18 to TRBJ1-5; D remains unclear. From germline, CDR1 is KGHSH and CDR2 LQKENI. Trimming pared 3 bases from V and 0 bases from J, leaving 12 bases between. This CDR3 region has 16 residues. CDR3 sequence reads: CASSPVSDNSNQPQHF. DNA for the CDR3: TGTGCCAGCTCACCTGTCTCAGACAATAGCAATCAGCCCCAGCATTTT.

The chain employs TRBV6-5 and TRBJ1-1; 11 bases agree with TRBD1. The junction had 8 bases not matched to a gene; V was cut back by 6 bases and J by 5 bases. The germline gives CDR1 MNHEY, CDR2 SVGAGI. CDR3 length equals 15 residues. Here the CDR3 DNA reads TGTGCCAGCAGCACTACCGGGACAGGGGGGACTGAAGCTTTCTTT. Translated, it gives CASSTTGTGGTEAFF.

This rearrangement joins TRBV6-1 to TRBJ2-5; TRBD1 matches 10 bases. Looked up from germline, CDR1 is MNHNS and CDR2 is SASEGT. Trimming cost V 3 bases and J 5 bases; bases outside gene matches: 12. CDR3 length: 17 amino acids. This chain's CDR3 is CASSDNVGDRGDETQYF. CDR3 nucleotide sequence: TGTGCCAGCAGTGATAACGTTGGGGACAGGGGTGACGAGACCCAGTACTTC.

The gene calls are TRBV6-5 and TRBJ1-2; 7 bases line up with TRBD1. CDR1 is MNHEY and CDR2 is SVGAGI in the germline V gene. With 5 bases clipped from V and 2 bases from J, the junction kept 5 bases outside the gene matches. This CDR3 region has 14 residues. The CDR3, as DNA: TGTGCCAGCAGTCCCGGGACAGCAAACTATGGCTACACCTTC. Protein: CASSPGTANYGYTF.

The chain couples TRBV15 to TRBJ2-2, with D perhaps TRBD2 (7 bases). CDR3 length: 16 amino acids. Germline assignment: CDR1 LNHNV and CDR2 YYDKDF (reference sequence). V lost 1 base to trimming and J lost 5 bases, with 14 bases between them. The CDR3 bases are TGTGCCACCAGCAGAGTACCGGGGGGCTCGACCGGGGAGCTGTTTTTT. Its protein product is CATSRVPGGSTGELFF.

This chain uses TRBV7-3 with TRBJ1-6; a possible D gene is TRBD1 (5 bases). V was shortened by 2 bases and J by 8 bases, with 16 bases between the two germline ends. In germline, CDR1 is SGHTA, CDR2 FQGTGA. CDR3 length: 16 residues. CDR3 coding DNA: TGTGCCAGCAGCTTAGAGTCGGGGGGGGGTGATTCACCCCTCCACTTT. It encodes CASSLESGGGDSPLHF.

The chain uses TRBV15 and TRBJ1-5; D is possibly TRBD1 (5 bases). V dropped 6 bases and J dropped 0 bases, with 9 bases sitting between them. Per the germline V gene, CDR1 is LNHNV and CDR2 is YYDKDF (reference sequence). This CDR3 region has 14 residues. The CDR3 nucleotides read TGTGCCACCAGAGCAGGGCTTAGCAATCAGCCCCAGCATTTT. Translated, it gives CATRAGLSNQPQHF.